What follows are 16 T cell receptor beta chains derived from one specimen sequenced in a study of shared clonotypes between healthy human individuals. Sequencing was performed with immunoSEQ multiplex PCR; in TCRdb, only in-frame clones are kept and a portion is missing. The table has 2,500,000 or so clones, approximately 90% seen once. The source material was naive CD4+ T cells from PBMCs. Indicated subset: CD45RA+ positively selected. The receptors stem from a man aged 18 to 30 in good health. Some clones in this sample may be carry-over from other donors' samples.

The chain joins TRBV28 to TRBJ1-1; perhaps TRBD1 as D (5 bases). Germline V lookup: CDR1 MDHEN, CDR2 SYDVKM. V lost 2 bases and J 6 bases, leaving 13 bases between the germline ends. This CDR3 has 14 amino acids. This CDR3 is CASSLRAGVSEAFF. DNA of the CDR3: TGTGCCAGCAGTTTACGGGCGGGGGTCTCTGAAGCTTTCTTT. The entire variable domain, with the rest obtained from reference TRBV28 and TRBJ1-1, is as follows: DVKVTQSSRYLVKRTGEKVFLECVQDMDHENMFWYRQDPGLGLRLIYFSYDVKMKEKGDIPEGYSVSREKKERFSLILESASTNQTSMYLCASSLRAGVSEAFFGQGTRLTVV.

This clone was seen once. The chain links TRBV4-2 to TRBJ1-5; D not resolved. Germline CDR1 and CDR2: LGHNA and YNFKEQ. This CDR3 contains 15 residues. The V end lost 0 bases, the J end lost 2 bases, and 8 bases lay between the germline ends. The CDR3 loop is CASSQERVGNQPQHF. The DNA of the CDR3 is TGTGCCAGCAGCCAAGAAAGGGTTGGCAATCAGCCCCAGCATTTT.

The chain recombines TRBV28 with TRBJ1-5, with TRBD1 matching over 7 bases. Looked up from germline, CDR1 is MDHEN and CDR2 is SYDVKM. Losses at the gene ends were 5 bases for V and 3 bases for J; bases not matched to a gene: 7. CDR3 size: 15 residues. The CDR3 bases are TGTGCCAGCAGTCCCGCGGACAGGCACAATCAGCCCCAGCATTTT. It yields the protein CASSPADRHNQPQHF.

DNA for the CDR3: TGTGCCAGCAGCTCGGGGGGCTCGGACTATGGCTACACCTTC. It yields the protein CASSSGGSDYGYTF. This chain connects TRBV7-3 to TRBJ1-2, with D possibly TRBD1 on 6 matching bases. Trimming left V 4 bases short and J 3 bases short, with 12 bases between. The CDR3 loop spans 14 amino acids. Germline loops: CDR1 SGHTA, CDR2 FQGTGA.

This rearrangement joins TRBV28 to TRBJ2-7; TRBD1 agrees at 8 bases. Germline CDR1 MDHEN, CDR2 SYDVKM. The J segment lost 2 bases and the V segment lost 4 bases, leaving 10 bases of the junction unmatched. This CDR3 is built from 16 residues. CDR3 nucleotide sequence: TGTGCCAGCAGTTCCTTGGGGCAGGGGGCCCCCTACGAGCAGTACTTC. Translating gives CASSSLGQGAPYEQYF.

Remarks on this clone: The identical CDR3 is also encoded by other nucleotide sequences in the sample. The chain has TRBV11-3 and TRBJ2-5; TRBD1 agrees at 10 bases. The CDR3 has 13 residues. The germline CDR1 and CDR2 sequences are SGHNT and YENEEA. The trim removed 4 bases at V and 5 bases at J, leaving 1 base unmatched. The CDR3 DNA reads TGTGCCAGCAGCTCGGACAGGGGGGAGACCCAGTACTTC. The encoded protein is CASSSDRGETQYF.

J is TRBJ2-2 and V is TRBV19; 11 bases line up with TRBD2. V shed 7 bases and J 7 bases; nucleotides not matched to a gene: 8. Germline CDR1 reads LNHDA; CDR2 reads SQIVND (reference sequence). The CDR3 length is 15 residues. The CDR3 DNA is TGTGCCAGTAATCCTAGCGGGAGGTTGGGCGGGGAGCTGTTTTTT. Its protein product is CASNPSGRLGGELFF. Full variable domain (remainder filled in from reference TRBV19 and TRBJ2-2): DGGITQSPKYLFRKEGQNVTLSCEQNLNHDAMYWYRQDPGQGLRLIYYSQIVNDFQKGDIAEGYSVSREKKESFPLTVTSAQKNPTAFYLCASNPSGRLGGELFFGEGSRLTVL.

The chain joins TRBV7-3 to TRBJ2-3; 13 nucleotides match TRBD2. Unmatched junction bases numbered 8, after V lost 2 bases and J lost 3 bases. Germline lookup yields CDR1 SGHTA and CDR2 FQGTGA. The CDR3 spans 18 residues. The CDR3 loop is CASSLLGGLAGPTDTQYF. The CDR3 bases are TGTGCCAGCAGCTTATTGGGGGGACTAGCGGGACCAACAGATACGCAGTATTTT.

The chain recombines TRBV18 with TRBJ2-3; TRBD2 is a possible D gene (5 bases). V gave up 3 bases and J gave up 5 bases, with 12 bases separating them. The CDR3 extends over 14 amino acids. The germline V gene encodes CDR1 KGHSH and CDR2 LQKENI. Written as DNA, the CDR3 is TGTGCCAGCTCACCCACTAGAAGTCGAGATACGCAGTATTTT. It yields the protein CASSPTRSRDTQYF.

This clone came up once. The J gene is TRBJ1-2, the V gene TRBV7-9; D call uncertain. This CDR3 region has 15 residues. Germline CDR1 and CDR2: SEHNR and FQNEAQ (reference sequence). V was trimmed by 1 base and J by 1 base, leaving 10 bases between them. CDR3 DNA sequence: TGTGCCAGCAGCTTAGATGCTATGATTAACTATGGCTACACCTTC. It encodes CASSLDAMINYGYTF. The variable domain in full, completed from reference TRBV7-9 and TRBJ1-2, reads DTGVSQNPRHKITKRGQNVTFRCDPISEHNRLYWYRQTLGQGPEFLTYFQNEAQLEKSRLLSDRFSAERPKGSFSTLEIQRTEQGDSAMYLCASSLDAMINYGYTFGSGTRLTVV.

V gene TRBV5-1 combines with J gene TRBJ2-1; the D gene is possibly TRBD2 (6 bases). Trimming removed 4 bases at V and 16 bases at J, with 24 bases between. The CDR3 runs 14 residues. Germline CDR1 reads SGHRS; CDR2 reads YFSETQ. CDR3 region: CASSLAAGTPLSFF. CDR3 DNA sequence: TGCGCCAGCAGCCTCGCCGCCGGGACTCCGCTATCTTTCTTC.

This chain connects TRBV5-1 to TRBJ2-1; 9 bases match TRBD1. The V and J ends lost 4 bases and 8 bases, in that order; junction bases with no gene match: 7. Germline CDR1 is SGHRS and CDR2 is YFSETQ. The CDR3 extends over 14 amino acids. The CDR3 loop reads CASSAGTGIDEQFF. The CDR3 bases are TGCGCCAGCAGCGCCGGGACAGGGATTGATGAGCAGTTCTTC.

This chain links TRBV28 with TRBJ2-7, with D possibly matching TRBD2 (5 bases). Trimming cost V 3 bases and J 2 bases, with 17 bases left between them. CDR1 is MDHEN, CDR2 SYDVKM, per germline. The CDR3 loop spans 16 amino acids. This CDR3 is CASSLLRAERTYEQYF. The CDR3 DNA reads as TGTGCCAGCAGTTTGCTGCGGGCAGAAAGAACCTACGAGCAGTACTTC.

About this clone: Within the sample, other DNA sequences also encode this same CDR3. The chain combines TRBV5-1 with TRBJ2-1, with 9 positions matching TRBD1. This CDR3 region has 13 residues. The V and J ends lost 3 bases and 7 bases, in that order; junction bases with no gene match: 2. Germline assignment: CDR1 SGHRS and CDR2 YFSETQ. The DNA for the CDR3 is TGCGCCAGCAGCTACGGGACAGGGAATGAGCAGTTCTTC. It is translated as CASSYGTGNEQFF.

The V call is TRBV2, the J call TRBJ2-3; the D is unclear. V lost 6 bases and J lost 0, with 10 bases in between. The CDR3 runs to 14 residues. CDR1 and CDR2 (germline): SNHLY, FYNNEI. CDR3 residues: CASRTGRSTDTQYF. CDR3 nucleotide sequence: TGTGCCAGCAGGACGGGCAGAAGCACAGATACGCAGTATTTT.

This chain connects TRBV28 to TRBJ1-2, with D unresolved. Deletions cut 5 bases from V and 8 bases from J, with 21 bases between. Germline loops: CDR1 MDHEN, CDR2 SYDVKM. This CDR3 comprises 15 residues. CDR3 DNA: TGTGCCAGCAGTCCCCAGGTTGAGCCTCAGGTGGGCTACACCTTC. Its protein is CASSPQVEPQVGYTF.